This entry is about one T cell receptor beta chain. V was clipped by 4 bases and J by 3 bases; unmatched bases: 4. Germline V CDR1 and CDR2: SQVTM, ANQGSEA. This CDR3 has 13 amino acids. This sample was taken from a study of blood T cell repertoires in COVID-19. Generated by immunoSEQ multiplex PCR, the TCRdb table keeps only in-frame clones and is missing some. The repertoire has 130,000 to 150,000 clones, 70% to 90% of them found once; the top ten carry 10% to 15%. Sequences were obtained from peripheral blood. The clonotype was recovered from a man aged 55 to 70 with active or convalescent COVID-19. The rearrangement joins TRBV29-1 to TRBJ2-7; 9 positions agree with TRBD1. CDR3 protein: CSVGGQGFYEQYF. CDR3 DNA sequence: TGCAGCGTTGGGGGACAGGGATTCTACGAGCAGTACTTC.